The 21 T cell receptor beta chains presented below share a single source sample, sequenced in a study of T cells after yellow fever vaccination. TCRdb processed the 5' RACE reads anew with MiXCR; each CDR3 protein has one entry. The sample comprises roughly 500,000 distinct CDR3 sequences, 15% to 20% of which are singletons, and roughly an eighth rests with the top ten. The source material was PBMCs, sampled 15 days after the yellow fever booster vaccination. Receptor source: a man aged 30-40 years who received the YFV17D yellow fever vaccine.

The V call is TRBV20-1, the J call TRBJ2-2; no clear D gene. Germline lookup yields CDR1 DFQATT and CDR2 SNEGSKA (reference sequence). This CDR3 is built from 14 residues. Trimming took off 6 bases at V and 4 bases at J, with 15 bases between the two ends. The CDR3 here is CSAPALTPTGELFF. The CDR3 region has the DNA TGCAGTGCCCCGGCCCTCACCCCCACCGGGGAGCTGTTTTTT.

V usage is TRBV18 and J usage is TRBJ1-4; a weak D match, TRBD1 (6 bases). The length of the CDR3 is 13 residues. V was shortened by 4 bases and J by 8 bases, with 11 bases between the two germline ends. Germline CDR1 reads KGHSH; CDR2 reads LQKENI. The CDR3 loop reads CASSQGDKEKLFF. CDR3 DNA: TGTGCCAGCTCACAGGGGGATAAAGAAAAACTGTTTTTT.

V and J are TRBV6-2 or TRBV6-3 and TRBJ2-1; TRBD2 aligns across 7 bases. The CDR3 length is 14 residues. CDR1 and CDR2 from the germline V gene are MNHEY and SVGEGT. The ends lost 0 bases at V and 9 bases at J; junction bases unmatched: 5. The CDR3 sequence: CASSYSLRGVEQFF. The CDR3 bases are TGTGCCAGCAGTTACTCGCTACGGGGGGTTGAGCAGTTCTTC.

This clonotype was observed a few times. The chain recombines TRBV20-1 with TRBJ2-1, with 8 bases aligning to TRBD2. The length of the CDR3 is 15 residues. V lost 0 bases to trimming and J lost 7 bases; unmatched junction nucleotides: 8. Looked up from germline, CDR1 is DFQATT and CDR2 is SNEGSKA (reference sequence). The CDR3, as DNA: TGCAGTGCTAGAGATCCCGGGAGGGCCGGGAATGAGCAGTTCTTC. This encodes CSARDPGRAGNEQFF.

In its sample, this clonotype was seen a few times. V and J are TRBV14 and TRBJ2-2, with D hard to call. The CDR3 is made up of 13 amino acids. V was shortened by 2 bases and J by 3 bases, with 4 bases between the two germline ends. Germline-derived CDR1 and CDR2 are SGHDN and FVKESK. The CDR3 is CASSQTDTGELFF. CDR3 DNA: TGTGCCAGCAGCCAAACAGACACCGGGGAGCTGTTTTTT.

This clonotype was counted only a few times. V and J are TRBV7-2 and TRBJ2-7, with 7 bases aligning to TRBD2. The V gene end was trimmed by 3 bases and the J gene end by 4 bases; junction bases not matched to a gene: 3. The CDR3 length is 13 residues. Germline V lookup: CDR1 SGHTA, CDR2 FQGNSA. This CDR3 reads CASSFSGKYEQYF. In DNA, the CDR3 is TGTGCCAGCAGCTTCAGCGGGAAGTACGAGCAGTACTTC.

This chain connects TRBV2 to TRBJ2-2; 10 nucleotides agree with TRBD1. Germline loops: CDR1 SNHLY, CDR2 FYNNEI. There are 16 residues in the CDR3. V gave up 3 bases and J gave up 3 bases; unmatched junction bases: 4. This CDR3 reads CASSDDRGPYTGELFF. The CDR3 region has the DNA TGTGCCAGCAGTGATGACAGGGGGCCGTACACCGGGGAGCTGTTTTTT.

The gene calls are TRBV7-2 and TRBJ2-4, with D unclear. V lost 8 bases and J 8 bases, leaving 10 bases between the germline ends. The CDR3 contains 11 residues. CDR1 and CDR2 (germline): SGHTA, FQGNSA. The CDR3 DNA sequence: TGTGCCAGCGTAGCCGCAGACATTCAGTACTTC. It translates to CASVAADIQYF.

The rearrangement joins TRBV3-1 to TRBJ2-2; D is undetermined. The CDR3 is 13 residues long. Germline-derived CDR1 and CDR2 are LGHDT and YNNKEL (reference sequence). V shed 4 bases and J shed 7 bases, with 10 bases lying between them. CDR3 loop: CASSLETGGELFF. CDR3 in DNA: TGTGCCAGCAGCCTCGAGACGGGCGGGGAGCTGTTTTTT.

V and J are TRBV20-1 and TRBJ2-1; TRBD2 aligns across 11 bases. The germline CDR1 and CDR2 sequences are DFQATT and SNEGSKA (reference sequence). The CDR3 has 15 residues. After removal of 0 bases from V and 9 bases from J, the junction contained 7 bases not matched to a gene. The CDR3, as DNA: TGCAGTGCTAGAGATGCCGGGACTAGCGGTATTGAGCAGTTCTTC. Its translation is CSARDAGTSGIEQFF.

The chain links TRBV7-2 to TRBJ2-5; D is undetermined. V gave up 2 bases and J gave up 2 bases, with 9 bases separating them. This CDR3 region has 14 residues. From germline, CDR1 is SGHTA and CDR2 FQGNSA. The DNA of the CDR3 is TGTGCCAGCAGCTTACTGAGGTCTCAAGAGACCCAGTACTTC. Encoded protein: CASSLLRSQETQYF.

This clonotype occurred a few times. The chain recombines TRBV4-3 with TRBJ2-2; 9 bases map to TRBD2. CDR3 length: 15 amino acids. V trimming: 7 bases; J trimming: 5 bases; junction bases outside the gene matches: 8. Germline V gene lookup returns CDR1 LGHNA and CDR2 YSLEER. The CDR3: CASTQETSGTGELFF. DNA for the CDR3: TGCGCCAGCACTCAAGAGACTAGCGGTACCGGGGAGCTGTTTTTT.

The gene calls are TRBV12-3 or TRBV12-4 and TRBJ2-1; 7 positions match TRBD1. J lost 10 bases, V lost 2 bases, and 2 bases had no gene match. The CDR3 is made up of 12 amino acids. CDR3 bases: TGTGCCAGCAGTTTACAGGGGGTCGAGCAGTTCTTC. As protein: CASSLQGVEQFF.

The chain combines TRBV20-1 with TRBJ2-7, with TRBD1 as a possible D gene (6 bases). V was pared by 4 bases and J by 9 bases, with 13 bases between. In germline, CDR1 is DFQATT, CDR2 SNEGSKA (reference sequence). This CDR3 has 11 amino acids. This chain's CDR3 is CSATVGARQYF. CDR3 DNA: TGCAGTGCTACGGTGGGGGCCCGGCAGTACTTC.

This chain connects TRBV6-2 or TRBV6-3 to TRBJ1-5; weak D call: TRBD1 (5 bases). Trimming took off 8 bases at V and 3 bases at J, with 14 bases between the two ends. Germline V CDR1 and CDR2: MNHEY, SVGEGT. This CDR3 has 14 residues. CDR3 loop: CASGPARDNQPQHF. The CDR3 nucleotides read TGTGCCAGCGGTCCCGCCAGGGACAATCAGCCCCAGCATTTT.

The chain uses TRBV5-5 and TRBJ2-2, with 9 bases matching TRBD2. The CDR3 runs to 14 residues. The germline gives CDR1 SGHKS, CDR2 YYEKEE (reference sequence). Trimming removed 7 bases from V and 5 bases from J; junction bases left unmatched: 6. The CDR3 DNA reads TGTGCCAGCTACAATAGCGGGAGTACCGGGGAGCTGTTTTTT. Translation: CASYNSGSTGELFF.

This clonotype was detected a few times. CDR3 in DNA: TGCAGTGCTGGACATAGCGGGAGGGTAGAGACCCAGTACTTC. Residues: CSAGHSGRVETQYF. This chain links TRBV20-1 with TRBJ2-5; 11 bases match TRBD2. CDR1 is DFQATT and CDR2 is SNEGSKA in the germline V gene (reference sequence). This CDR3 region has 14 residues. Unmatched junction bases numbered 6, after V lost 5 bases and J lost 4 bases.

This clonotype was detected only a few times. CDR3 in amino acids: CASSPGEGQYEQYF. DNA of the CDR3: TGTGCCAGCAGTCCCGGGGAGGGGCAGTACGAGCAGTACTTC. The J gene is TRBJ2-7, the V gene TRBV28; 7 bases line up with TRBD2. The CDR3 consists of 14 residues. J was trimmed by 4 bases and V by 5 bases; bases with no gene match: 8. Germline CDR1 MDHEN, CDR2 SYDVKM.

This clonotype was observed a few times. The CDR3 DNA is TGTGCCAGCAGCCCCCGTCGGGACAGTCACAATGAGCAGTTCTTC. Its translation is CASSPRRDSHNEQFF. J is TRBJ2-1 and V is TRBV7-8; TRBD1 aligns across 7 bases. The CDR3 contains 15 residues. The V gene's germline CDR1 is SGHVS and CDR2 FQNEAQ. V shed 5 bases, J shed 5 bases, and the junction held 9 bases outside the gene matches. The whole variable domain, remainder taken from reference TRBV7-8 and TRBJ2-1, is GAGVSQSPRYKVAKRGQDVALRCDPISGHVSLFWYQQALGQGPEFLTYFQNEAQLDKSGLPSDRFFAERPEGSVSTLKIQRTQQEDSAVYLCASSPRRDSHNEQFFGPGTRLTVL.

DNA for the CDR3: TGTGCCAGCAGCTTAGGCAGACAGGGGAGCTCCTACAATGAGCAGTTCTTC. Amino acid sequence: CASSLGRQGSSYNEQFF. The chain carries TRBV11-2 and TRBJ2-1; 8 bases map to TRBD1. This CDR3 comprises 17 residues. The junction had 5 bases not matched to a gene; V was cut back by 1 base and J by 0 bases. Germline V lookup: CDR1 SGHAT, CDR2 FQNNGV. Full variable domain (outside the CDR3, taken from reference TRBV11-2 and TRBJ2-1): EAGVAQSPRYKIIEKRQSVAFWCNPISGHATLYWYQQILGQGPKLLIQFQNNGVVDDSQLPKDRFSAERLKGVDSTLKIQPAKLEDSAVYLCASSLGRQGSSYNEQFFGPGTRLTVL.

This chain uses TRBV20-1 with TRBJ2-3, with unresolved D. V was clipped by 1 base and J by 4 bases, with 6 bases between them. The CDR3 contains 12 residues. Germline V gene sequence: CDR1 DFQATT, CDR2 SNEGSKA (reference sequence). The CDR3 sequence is CSARVVADTQYF. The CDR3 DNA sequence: TGCAGTGCTAGAGTTGTAGCAGATACGCAGTATTTT.